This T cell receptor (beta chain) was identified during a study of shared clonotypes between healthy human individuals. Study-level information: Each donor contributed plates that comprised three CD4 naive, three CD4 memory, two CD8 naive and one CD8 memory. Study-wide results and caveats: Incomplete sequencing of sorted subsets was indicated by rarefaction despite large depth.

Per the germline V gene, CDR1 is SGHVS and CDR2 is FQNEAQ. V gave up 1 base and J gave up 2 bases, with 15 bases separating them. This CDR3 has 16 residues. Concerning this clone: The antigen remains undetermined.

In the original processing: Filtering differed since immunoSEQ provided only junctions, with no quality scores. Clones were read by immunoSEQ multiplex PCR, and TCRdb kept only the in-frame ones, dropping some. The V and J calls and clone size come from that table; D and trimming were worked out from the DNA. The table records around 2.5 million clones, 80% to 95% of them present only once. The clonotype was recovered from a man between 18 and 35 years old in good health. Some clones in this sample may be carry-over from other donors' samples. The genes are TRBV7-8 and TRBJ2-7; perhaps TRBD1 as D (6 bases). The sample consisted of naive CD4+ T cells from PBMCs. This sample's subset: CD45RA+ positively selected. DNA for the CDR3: TGTGCCAGCAGCTTAGTCGGACAGTCTACTCCCTACGAGCAGTACTTC. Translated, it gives CASSLVGQSTPYEQYF.